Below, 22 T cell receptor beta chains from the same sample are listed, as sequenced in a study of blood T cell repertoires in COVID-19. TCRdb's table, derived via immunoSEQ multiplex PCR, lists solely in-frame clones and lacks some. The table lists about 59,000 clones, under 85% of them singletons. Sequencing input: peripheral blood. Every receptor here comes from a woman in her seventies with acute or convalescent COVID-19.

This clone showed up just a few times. CDR3 in amino acids: CAWSTGISREQYF. CDR3 nucleotide sequence: TGTGCCTGGAGTACGGGGATCTCACGCGAGCAGTACTTC. The chain carries TRBV30 and TRBJ2-7, with a weak D call TRBD2 (5 bases). Trimming removed 2 bases at V and 6 bases at J, with 14 bases between. CDR1 GTSNPN and CDR2 SVGIG come from the germline V gene (reference sequence). This CDR3 comprises 13 residues.

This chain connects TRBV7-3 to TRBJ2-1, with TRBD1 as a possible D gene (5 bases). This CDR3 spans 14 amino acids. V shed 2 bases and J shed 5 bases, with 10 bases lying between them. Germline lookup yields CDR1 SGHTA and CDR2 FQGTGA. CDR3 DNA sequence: TGTGCCAGCAGCTTAGCAGGGCTCCACAATGAGCAGTTCTTC. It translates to CASSLAGLHNEQFF.

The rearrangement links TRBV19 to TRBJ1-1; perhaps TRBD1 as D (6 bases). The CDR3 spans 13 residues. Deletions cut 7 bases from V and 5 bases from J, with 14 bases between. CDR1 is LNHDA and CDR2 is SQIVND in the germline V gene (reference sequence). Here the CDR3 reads CASKSGVLTEAFF. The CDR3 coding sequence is TGTGCCAGTAAATCAGGGGTTTTAACTGAAGCTTTCTTT.

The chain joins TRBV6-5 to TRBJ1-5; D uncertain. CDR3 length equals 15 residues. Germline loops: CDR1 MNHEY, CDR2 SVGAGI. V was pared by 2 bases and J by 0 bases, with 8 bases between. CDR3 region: CASSYGQNSNQPQHF. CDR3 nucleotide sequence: TGTGCCAGCAGTTACGGGCAGAATAGCAATCAGCCCCAGCATTTT.

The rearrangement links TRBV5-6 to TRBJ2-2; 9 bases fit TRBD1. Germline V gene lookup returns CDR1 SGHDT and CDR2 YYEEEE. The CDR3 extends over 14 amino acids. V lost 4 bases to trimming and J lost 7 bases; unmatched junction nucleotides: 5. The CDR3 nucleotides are TGTGCCAGCAGCACAGGGGGCTGGGGCGGGGAGCTGTTTTTT. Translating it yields CASSTGGWGGELFF.

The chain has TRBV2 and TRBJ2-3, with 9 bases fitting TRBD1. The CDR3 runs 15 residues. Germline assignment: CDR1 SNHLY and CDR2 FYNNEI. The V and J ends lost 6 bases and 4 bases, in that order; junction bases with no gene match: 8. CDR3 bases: TGTGCCAGCAGCCCGACAGGGGGTGGGGCAGATACGCAGTATTTT. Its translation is CASSPTGGGADTQYF.

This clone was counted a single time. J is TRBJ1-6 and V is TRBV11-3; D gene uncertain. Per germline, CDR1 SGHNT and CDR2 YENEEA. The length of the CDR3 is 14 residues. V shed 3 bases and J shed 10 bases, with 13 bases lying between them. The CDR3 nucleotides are TGTGCCAGCAGCTTGGCCAGCACGGGATCACCCCTCCACTTT. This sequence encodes CASSLASTGSPLHF.

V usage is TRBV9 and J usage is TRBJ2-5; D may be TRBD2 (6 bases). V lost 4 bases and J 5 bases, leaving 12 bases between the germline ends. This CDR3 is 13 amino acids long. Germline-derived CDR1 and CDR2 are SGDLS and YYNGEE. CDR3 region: CASSTTSTETQYF. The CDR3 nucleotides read TGTGCCAGCAGCACTACTAGCACGGAGACCCAGTACTTC.

The CDR3 spells CASSIVAGSGNTIYF. The CDR3 nucleotides read TGTGCCAGTAGTATAGTGGCGGGGTCTGGAAACACCATATATTTT. The genes are TRBV19 and TRBJ1-3; D not resolved. Trimming took 1 base from V and 1 from J, leaving 8 bases between them. From germline, CDR1 is LNHDA and CDR2 SQIVND (reference sequence). The CDR3 spans 15 residues.

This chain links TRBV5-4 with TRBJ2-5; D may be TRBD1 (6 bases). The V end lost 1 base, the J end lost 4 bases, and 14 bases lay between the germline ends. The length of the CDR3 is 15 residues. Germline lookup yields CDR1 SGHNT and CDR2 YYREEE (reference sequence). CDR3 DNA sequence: TGTGCCAGCAGCTTGTTTTTAGGGGGAATAGAGACCCAGTACTTC. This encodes CASSLFLGGIETQYF.

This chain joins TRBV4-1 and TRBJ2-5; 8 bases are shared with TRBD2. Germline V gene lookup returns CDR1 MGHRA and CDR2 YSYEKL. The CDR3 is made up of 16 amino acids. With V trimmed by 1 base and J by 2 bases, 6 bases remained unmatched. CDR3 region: CASSQAGGAPQETQYF. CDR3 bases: TGCGCCAGCAGCCAAGCCGGGGGGGCCCCTCAAGAGACCCAGTACTTC.

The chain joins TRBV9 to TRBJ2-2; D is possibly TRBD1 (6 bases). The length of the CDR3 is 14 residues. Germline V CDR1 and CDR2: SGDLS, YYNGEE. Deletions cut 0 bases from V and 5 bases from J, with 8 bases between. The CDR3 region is CASSVDRVTGELFF. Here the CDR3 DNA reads TGTGCCAGCAGCGTAGACAGGGTGACCGGGGAGCTGTTTTTT.

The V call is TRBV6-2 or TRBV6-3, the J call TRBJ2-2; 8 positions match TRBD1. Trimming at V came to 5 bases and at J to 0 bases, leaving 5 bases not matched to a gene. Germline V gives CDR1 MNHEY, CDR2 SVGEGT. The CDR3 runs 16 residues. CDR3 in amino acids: CASSLLRGPNTGELFF. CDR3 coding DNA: TGTGCCAGCAGTCTACTCAGGGGGCCGAACACCGGGGAGCTGTTTTTT.

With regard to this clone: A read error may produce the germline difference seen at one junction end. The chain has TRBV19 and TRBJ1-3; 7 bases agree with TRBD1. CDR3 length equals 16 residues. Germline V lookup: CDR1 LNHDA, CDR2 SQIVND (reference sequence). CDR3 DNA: TGCCCTCAGACAGGGCGGACTGTAAGCTCTGGAAACACCATATATTTT. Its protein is CPQTGRTVSSGNTIYF.

In nucleotides, the CDR3 is TGTGCCACCAGCAGAGATGACCAGGGGGAGGAGACCCAGTACTTC. Translated: CATSRDDQGEETQYF. The V gene is TRBV15, the J gene TRBJ2-5; 7 bases fit TRBD1. V lost 0 bases, J lost 5 bases, and 6 bases stayed unmatched. Germline CDR1 is LNHNV and CDR2 is YYDKDF (reference sequence). CDR3 length: 15 amino acids.

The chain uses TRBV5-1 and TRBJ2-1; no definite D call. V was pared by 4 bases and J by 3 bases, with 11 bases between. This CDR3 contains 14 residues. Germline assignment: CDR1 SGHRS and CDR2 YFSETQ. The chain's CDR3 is CASSLVSGYNEQFF. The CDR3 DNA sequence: TGCGCCAGCAGCCTGGTATCCGGCTACAATGAGCAGTTCTTC.

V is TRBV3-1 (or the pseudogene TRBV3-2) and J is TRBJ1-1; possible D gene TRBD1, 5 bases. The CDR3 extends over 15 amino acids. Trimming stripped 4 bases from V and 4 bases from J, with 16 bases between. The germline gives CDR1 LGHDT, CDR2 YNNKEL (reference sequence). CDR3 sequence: CASSPPRVRGTEAFF. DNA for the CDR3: TGTGCCAGCAGCCCCCCAAGGGTTAGGGGCACTGAAGCTTTCTTT.

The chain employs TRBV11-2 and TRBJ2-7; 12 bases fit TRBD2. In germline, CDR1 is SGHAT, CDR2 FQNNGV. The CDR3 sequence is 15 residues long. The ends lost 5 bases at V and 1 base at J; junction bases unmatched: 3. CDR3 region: CASSVTSGGSYEQYF. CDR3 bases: TGTGCCAGCAGCGTGACTAGCGGGGGATCCTACGAGCAGTACTTC. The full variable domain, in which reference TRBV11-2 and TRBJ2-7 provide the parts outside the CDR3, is EAGVAQSPRYKIIEKRQSVAFWCNPISGHATLYWYQQILGQGPKLLIQFQNNGVVDDSQLPKDRFSAERLKGVDSTLKIQPAKLEDSAVYLCASSVTSGGSYEQYFGPGTRLTVT.

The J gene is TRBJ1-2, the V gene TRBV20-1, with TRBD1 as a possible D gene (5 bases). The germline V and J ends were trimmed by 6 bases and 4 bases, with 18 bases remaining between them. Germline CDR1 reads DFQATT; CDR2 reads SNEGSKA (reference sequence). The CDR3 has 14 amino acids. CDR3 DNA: TGCAGTGCCAGTCAAAGTCTCGGGGGCTATGGCTACACCTTC. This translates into CSASQSLGGYGYTF.

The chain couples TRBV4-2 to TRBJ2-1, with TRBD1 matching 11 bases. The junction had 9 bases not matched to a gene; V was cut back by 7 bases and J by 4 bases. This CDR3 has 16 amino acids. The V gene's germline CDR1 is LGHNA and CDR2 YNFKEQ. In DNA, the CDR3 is TGTGCCAGCACCGTGACCGGGACAGGGGGGTACAATGAGCAGTTCTTC. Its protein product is CASTVTGTGGYNEQFF.

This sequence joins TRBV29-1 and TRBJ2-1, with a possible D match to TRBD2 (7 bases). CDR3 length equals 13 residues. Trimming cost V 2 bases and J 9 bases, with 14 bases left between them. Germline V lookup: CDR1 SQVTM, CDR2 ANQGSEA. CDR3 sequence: CSVEPGGPGEQFF. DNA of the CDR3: TGCAGCGTTGAACCGGGGGGCCCAGGTGAGCAGTTCTTC.

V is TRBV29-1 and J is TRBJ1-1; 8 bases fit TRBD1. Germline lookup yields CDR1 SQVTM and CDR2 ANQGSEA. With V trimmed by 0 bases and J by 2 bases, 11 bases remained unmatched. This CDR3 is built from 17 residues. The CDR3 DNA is TGCAGCGTTGAAGATGGTCAGGGGGCCTTAACTAACACTGAAGCTTTCTTT. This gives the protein CSVEDGQGALTNTEAFF.